Shown below are 28 T cell receptor beta chains from a single sample sequenced in a study of blood T cell repertoires in COVID-19. Profiled with immunoSEQ multiplex PCR; TCRdb holds only in-frame clones, not every one. The sample yields approximately 240,000 clones, approximately 90% seen once. The specimen sequenced was PBMCs or T cells enriched from blood (not recorded which). The receptors were sampled from a woman aged 18-29 years who had recovered from COVID-19.

In this sample, this clone turned up once. The rearrangement joins TRBV3-1 (or the pseudogene TRBV3-2) to TRBJ1-2; 8 bases map to TRBD1. The V gene end was trimmed by 0 bases and the J gene end by 3 bases; junction bases not matched to a gene: 3. CDR1 and CDR2 (germline): LGHDT, YNNKEL (reference sequence). The CDR3 extends over 15 amino acids. Here the CDR3 DNA reads TGTGCCAGCAGCCAAGATTCACAGGGGGACTATGGCTACACCTTC. Encoded protein: CASSQDSQGDYGYTF.

The rearrangement joins TRBV2 to TRBJ2-7; tentative D call: TRBD2 (5 bases). The length of the CDR3 is 13 residues. Germline V gives CDR1 SNHLY, CDR2 FYNNEI. The germline V and J ends were trimmed by 7 bases and 5 bases, with 15 bases remaining between them. This CDR3 is CASMRAFLHEQYF. The CDR3 coding sequence is TGTGCCAGCATGAGGGCGTTTCTCCACGAGCAGTACTTC.

The sample holds a few counts of this clone. The chain carries TRBV2 and TRBJ1-3, with 9 bases that match TRBD1. Unmatched junction bases numbered 2, after V lost 0 bases and J lost 8 bases. Germline loops: CDR1 SNHLY, CDR2 FYNNEI. The CDR3 is 14 amino acids. The CDR3 protein is CASSEAGQGDTIYF. CDR3 coding DNA: TGTGCCAGCAGTGAAGCGGGACAGGGCGACACCATATATTTT. The entire variable domain, with the rest obtained from reference TRBV2 and TRBJ1-3, is as follows: EPEVTQTPSHQVTQMGQEVILRCVPISNHLYFYWYRQILGQKVEFLVSFYNNEISEKSEIFDDQFSVERPDGSNFTLKIRSTKLEDSAMYFCASSEAGQGDTIYFGEGSWLTVV.

This chain uses TRBV10-3 with TRBJ2-2; a weak D match, TRBD2 (5 bases). Per germline, CDR1 ENHRY and CDR2 SYGVKD. V was cut by 3 bases and J by 7 bases, with 12 bases left in between. CDR3 length: 14 residues. This chain's CDR3 is CAISERELGGELFF. Written as DNA, the CDR3 is TGTGCCATCAGTGAAAGGGAACTAGGCGGGGAGCTGTTTTTT.

Here the CDR3 DNA reads TGCCGGACAGTACAAGAGACCCAGTACTTC. Protein sequence: CRTVQETQYF. The chain is built from TRBV20-1 and TRBJ2-5; D possibly corresponds to TRBD1 (6 bases). The CDR3 has 10 residues. CDR1 DFQATT and CDR2 SNEGSKA come from the germline V gene (reference sequence).

The chain couples TRBV15 to TRBJ2-7; D perhaps matches TRBD1 (6 bases). Trimming cost V 1 base and J 5 bases, with 9 bases left between them. Germline CDR1 and CDR2: LNHNV and YYDKDF (reference sequence). The CDR3 contains 13 residues. The CDR3 sequence is CATSRARGNEQYF. The CDR3 bases are TGTGCCACCAGCAGAGCCAGGGGAAACGAGCAGTACTTC.

The chain employs TRBV5-5 and TRBJ1-2, with 7 nucleotides matching TRBD1. This CDR3 contains 14 residues. Trimming cost V 4 bases and J 5 bases; bases outside gene matches: 8. CDR1 and CDR2 from the germline V gene are SGHKS and YYEKEE (reference sequence). As DNA, the CDR3 is TGTGCCAGCAGCGTACAGGGGTTTAGGTATGGCTACACCTTC. Its translation is CASSVQGFRYGYTF.

The gene calls are TRBV19 and TRBJ2-7; possibly TRBD2 for D (5 bases). V lost 3 bases and J 2 bases, leaving 23 bases between the germline ends. The CDR3 totals 18 residues. Germline CDR1 reads LNHDA; CDR2 reads SQIVND (reference sequence). As DNA, the CDR3 is TGTGCCAGTAGTATCTTAGAGGGTCGGAGGAGAGGACCCTACGAGCAGTACTTC. Amino acids: CASSILEGRRRGPYEQYF.

The V call is TRBV7-2, the J call TRBJ2-1; possibly TRBD1 for D (6 bases). The CDR3 consists of 11 residues. Trimming took off 5 bases at V and 12 bases at J, with 11 bases between the two ends. The germline V gene has CDR1 SGHTA and CDR2 FQGNSA. The CDR3, as DNA: TGTGCCAGCAGCAAGGGGGTCAGGCAGTTCTTC. This sequence encodes CASSKGVRQFF.

In DNA form, the CDR3 reads TGTGCCAGCGGGGGGACCCATTCATCCACAGATACGCAGTATTTT. Amino acids: CASGGTHSSTDTQYF. J is TRBJ2-3 and V is TRBV9; D may be TRBD2 (6 bases). V dropped 7 bases and J dropped 2 bases, with 17 bases sitting between them. Germline loops: CDR1 SGDLS, CDR2 YYNGEE. CDR3 length: 15 amino acids.

V and J are TRBV19 and TRBJ1-2; no reliable D call. The CDR3 loop spans 13 amino acids. V lost 7 bases, J lost 2 bases, and 11 bases lay in between. Germline CDR1 reads LNHDA; CDR2 reads SQIVND (reference sequence). The CDR3 sequence is CASISGSNYGYTF. The CDR3 DNA reads as TGTGCCAGTATCTCCGGGTCGAACTATGGCTACACCTTC.

The rearrangement links TRBV9 to TRBJ1-2; 7 bases are shared with TRBD1. The CDR3 is 14 residues long. Germline CDR1 SGDLS, CDR2 YYNGEE. The V gene end was trimmed by 3 bases and the J gene end by 3 bases; junction bases not matched to a gene: 5. CDR3 protein: CASSGTRGDYGYTF. In DNA, the CDR3 is TGTGCCAGCAGCGGAACCAGGGGGGACTATGGCTACACCTTC.

The J gene is TRBJ2-4, the V gene TRBV9; no definite D call. The CDR3 loop spans 14 amino acids. Germline values: CDR1 SGDLS, CDR2 YYNGEE. V was trimmed by 2 bases and J by 5 bases, leaving 11 bases between them. This chain's CDR3 is CASSVGSGENIQYF. CDR3 DNA: TGTGCCAGCAGCGTTGGTAGTGGAGAAAACATTCAGTACTTC. The full variable domain, rest sourced from reference TRBV9 and TRBJ2-4, is DSGVTQTPKHLITATGQRVTLRCSPRSGDLSVYWYQQSLDQGLQFLIQYYNGEERAKGNILERFSAQQFPDLHSELNLSSLELGDSALYFCASSVGSGENIQYFGAGTRLSVL.

The gene calls are TRBV5-1 and TRBJ1-3; 11 nucleotides match TRBD1. Germline V gene data show CDR1 as SGHRS and CDR2 as YFSETQ. V was clipped by 0 bases and J by 2 bases; unmatched bases: 4. There are 17 residues in the CDR3. As DNA, the CDR3 is TGCGCCAGCAGCTTGGGGGGACAGGGGGTTGCTGGAAACACCATATATTTT. It encodes CASSLGGQGVAGNTIYF.

The V and J genes are TRBV2 and TRBJ2-7; no clear D gene. Trimming shortened V by 7 bases and J by 3 bases, and 19 bases separated the two germline ends. The CDR3 covers 15 residues. In germline, CDR1 is SNHLY, CDR2 FYNNEI. The CDR3 protein is CASTIAPQRLYEQYF. The CDR3 nucleotides are TGTGCCAGCACGATCGCGCCTCAACGACTCTACGAGCAGTACTTC.

This chain connects TRBV12-3 or TRBV12-4 to TRBJ1-1, with TRBD1 matching 7 bases. The ends lost 5 bases at V and 5 bases at J; junction bases unmatched: 2. There are 12 residues in the CDR3. For the CDR3, the DNA is TGTGCCAGCAGTACAGGGGTTACTGAAGCTTTCTTT. Translation: CASSTGVTEAFF.

This chain connects TRBV6-4 to TRBJ2-5; a possible D gene is TRBD1 (6 bases). Trimming took 2 bases from V and 0 from J, leaving 25 bases between them. Germline values: CDR1 MRHNA, CDR2 SNTAGT. This CDR3 has 20 amino acids. The CDR3 sequence is CASSDPWGINRETYQETQYF. The CDR3 DNA reads TGTGCCAGCAGTGACCCTTGGGGAATCAACAGGGAGACGTACCAAGAGACCCAGTACTTC.

The V gene is TRBV18, the J gene TRBJ1-2, with TRBD1 matching 10 bases. The V gene's germline CDR1 is KGHSH and CDR2 LQKENI. The CDR3 has 15 amino acids. V dropped 3 bases and J dropped 4; count of bases not matched to a gene: 5. The CDR3 region is CASSPAGQGFYGYTF. The CDR3 nucleotides read TGTGCCAGCTCACCCGCGGGACAGGGGTTCTATGGCTACACCTTC.

The chain combines TRBV7-8 with TRBJ2-3; 7 bases fit TRBD2. Trimming cost V 5 bases and J 1 base; bases outside gene matches: 6. In germline, CDR1 is SGHVS, CDR2 FQNEAQ. The CDR3 has 15 residues. Here the CDR3 reads CASSPLREGTDTQYF. The CDR3 nucleotides read TGTGCCAGCAGCCCCCTTCGGGAGGGCACAGATACGCAGTATTTT.

The V gene is TRBV5-1, the J gene TRBJ1-2; the match to TRBD1 covers 12 bases. Germline assignment: CDR1 SGHRS and CDR2 YFSETQ. The V gene end was trimmed by 4 bases and the J gene end by 7 bases; junction bases not matched to a gene: 2. The CDR3 runs 13 residues. DNA for the CDR3: TGCGCCAGCAGCGAGGGACAGGGGGCTGGCTACACCTTC. This codes for CASSEGQGAGYTF.

The genes are TRBV9 and TRBJ1-6, with TRBD1 matching 7 bases. The CDR3 is made up of 15 amino acids. Looked up from germline, CDR1 is SGDLS and CDR2 is YYNGEE. V was pared by 1 base and J by 8 bases, with 6 bases of the junction left unmatched. The CDR3, as DNA: TGTGCCAGCAGCGTACGGGGGACAGTTGATTCACCCCTCCACTTT. It encodes CASSVRGTVDSPLHF.

The chain employs TRBV27 and TRBJ1-5; D gene uncertain. Looked up from germline, CDR1 is MNHEY and CDR2 is SMNVEV (reference sequence). Deletions cut 3 bases from V and 6 bases from J, with 9 bases between. CDR3 length: 13 residues. The CDR3 DNA follows: TGTGCCAGCAGTTTCGGCCGGGGTCAGCCCCAGCATTTT. This translates into CASSFGRGQPQHF.

This rearrangement joins TRBV7-9 to TRBJ1-3; no firm D call. V lost 5 bases and J lost 8, with 10 bases in between. The CDR3 totals 12 residues. Germline CDR1 and CDR2: SEHNR and FQNEAQ (reference sequence). The CDR3 nucleotides are TGTGCCAGCAGCATGACCCGGGACACCATATATTTT. This encodes CASSMTRDTIYF.

V usage is TRBV7-8 and J usage is TRBJ1-1; D may be TRBD1 (5 bases). The germline gives CDR1 SGHVS, CDR2 FQNEAQ. The CDR3 runs 15 residues. The V and J ends lost 5 bases and 5 bases respectively, with 18 bases between them. Written as DNA, the CDR3 is TGTGCCAGCAGCGTCGACTCAGGGAAGGAGACTGAAGCTTTCTTT. Its translation: CASSVDSGKETEAFF.

The chain uses TRBV3-1 (or the pseudogene TRBV3-2) and TRBJ2-7; maybe TRBD2 (6 bases). Trimming removed 4 bases from V and 0 bases from J, with 10 bases in between. This CDR3 contains 14 residues. Germline V lookup: CDR1 LGHDT, CDR2 YNNKEL (reference sequence). CDR3 in amino acids: CASSLAVLSYEQYF. CDR3 DNA sequence: TGTGCCAGCAGCCTAGCGGTCCTCTCCTACGAGCAGTACTTC.

This chain uses TRBV7-9 with TRBJ2-7; 7 nucleotides line up with TRBD1. The CDR3 covers 14 residues. Germline CDR1 SEHNR, CDR2 FQNEAQ (reference sequence). Germline trimming cut 4 bases from V and 2 bases from J; bases unmatched to any gene: 5. In DNA form, the CDR3 reads TGTGCCAGCAGCTCGTGGGGACAGCCCTACGAGCAGTACTTC. It encodes CASSSWGQPYEQYF.

V and J are TRBV28 and TRBJ1-3, with D possibly matching TRBD1 (5 bases). The germline CDR1 and CDR2 sequences are MDHEN and SYDVKM. The CDR3 runs to 16 residues. V was trimmed by 4 bases and J by 1 base, leaving 14 bases between them. CDR3 in amino acids: CASSSGGGSSGNTIYF. In DNA form, the CDR3 reads TGTGCCAGCAGTTCCGGGGGGGGAAGTTCTGGAAACACCATATATTTT.

The chain links TRBV28 to TRBJ2-7; D is ambiguous. From germline, CDR1 is MDHEN and CDR2 SYDVKM. The CDR3 runs 12 residues. Trimming removed 3 bases from V and 5 bases from J, with 8 bases in between. The DNA for the CDR3 is TGTGCCAGCAGTTTGGGCCCCCACGAGCAGTACTTC. It specifies CASSLGPHEQYF.